This TCR beta chain was sequenced during a study of blood T cell repertoires in COVID-19. About the study: Whether acute or convalescent, the COVID-19 samples came from the United States, Italy and Spain. T cells, B-cell-depleted T cells, or PBMCs supplied cDNA or gDNA.

How the authors handled the data: Using reference gene primer amplification, nucleated cell counts were estimated. The repertoire was sequenced with immunoSEQ multiplex PCR; TCRdb's copy has only in-frame clones and lacks some. V, J and clone size are taken as reported in that table, and D and trimming were inferred from the DNA itself. The sample records about 190,000 clones, approximately 80% being singletons. This clonotype was sampled from a human donor in a cohort sampled during active COVID-19. The sample was peripheral blood.

CDR3 in amino acids: CASRTGVGNYGYTF. The CDR3 DNA reads TGTGCCAGCCGGACAGGGGTCGGGAACTATGGCTACACCTTC. The chain uses TRBV2 and TRBJ1-2; 9 nucleotides match TRBD1. V lost 8 bases and J lost 2; bases outside the gene matches: 6. The CDR3 consists of 14 residues. The germline CDR1 and CDR2 sequences are SNHLY and FYNNEI.